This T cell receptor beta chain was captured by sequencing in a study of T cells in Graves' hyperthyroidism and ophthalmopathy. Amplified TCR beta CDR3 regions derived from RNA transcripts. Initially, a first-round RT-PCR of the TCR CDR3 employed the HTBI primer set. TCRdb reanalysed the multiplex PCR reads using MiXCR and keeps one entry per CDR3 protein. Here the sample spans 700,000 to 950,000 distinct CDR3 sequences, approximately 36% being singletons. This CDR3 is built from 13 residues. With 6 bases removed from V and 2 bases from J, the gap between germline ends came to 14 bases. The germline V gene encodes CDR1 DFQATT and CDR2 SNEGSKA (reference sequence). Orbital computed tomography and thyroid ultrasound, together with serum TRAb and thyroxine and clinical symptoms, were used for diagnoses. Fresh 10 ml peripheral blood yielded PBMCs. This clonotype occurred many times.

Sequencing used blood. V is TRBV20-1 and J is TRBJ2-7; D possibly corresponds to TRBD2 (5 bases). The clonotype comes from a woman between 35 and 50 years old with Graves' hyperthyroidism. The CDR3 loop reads CSAEGSLPYEQYF. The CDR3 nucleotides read TGCAGTGCCGAGGGCAGCCTACCCTACGAGCAGTACTTC.